Following are 3 T cell receptor beta chains from one sample sequenced in a study of siplizumab effects on memory and regulatory T cells (dated by TCRdb to between 2017 and 2020). Library creation used the immunoSEQ multiplex PCR assay. The source is immuneACCESS, and TCRdb retained only in-frame sequences with V and J called. Part of the clones is not carried over; for the studies checked, unresolved V genes explain less than half of this, and the remainder is unexplained. Counted in this sample were about 120,000 clones; roughly 95% of them appeared once. Over 0.15% of the sample is held by the ten biggest clonotypes. Sequencing used non-Treg CD4+ T cells sorted from blood. What the cell subset or site label conveys for this sample: FACS-sorted unstimulated CD4+ non-regulatory T cells. The origin of the receptors is a human donor in good health.

The sample holds one count of this clone. V gene TRBV7-2 combines with J gene TRBJ2-3; 11 bases map to TRBD2. The CDR3 is made up of 13 amino acids. V lost 8 bases and J lost 6; bases outside the gene matches: 4. CDR1 and CDR2 (germline): SGHTA, FQGNSA. Written as DNA, the CDR3 is TGTGCCAGCTGGGGACTAGCGGAGGATACGCAGTATTTT. This translates into CASWGLAEDTQYF.

V is TRBV28 and J is TRBJ2-1; 8 bases are a match to TRBD1. This CDR3 spans 14 amino acids. Trimming took 3 bases from V and 15 from J; bases not matched to a gene: 13. Germline V CDR1 and CDR2: MDHEN, SYDVKM. The DNA for the CDR3 is TGTGCCAGCAGTTTGACGCCCGGACAGGGTCATCCGTTCTTC. This sequence encodes CASSLTPGQGHPFF.

This chain links TRBV28 with TRBJ1-2; 9 nucleotides agree with TRBD1. Germline values: CDR1 MDHEN, CDR2 SYDVKM. The ends lost 6 bases at V and 2 bases at J; junction bases unmatched: 1. The CDR3 has 13 residues. In DNA, the CDR3 is TGTGCCAGCAGGACAGGGGGGAACTATGGCTACACCTTC. Translation: CASRTGGNYGYTF.